The clone carrying this TCR beta chain appeared once. What it recognizes is unknown. PCR employed 60 Vbeta and 13 Jbeta primers. The repertoire was sequenced with immunoSEQ multiplex PCR; TCRdb's copy has only in-frame clones and lacks some. The table shows about 160,000 clones, with 81% occurring only once. These data come from a study of cytomegalovirus exposure and HLA in healthy donors. Findings of the study overall: Reportedly, cytomegalovirus status was diagnosed with high sensitivity and specificity. Later analysis identified over 15,000 TCR beta sequences associated with HLA alleles, using a false discovery rate threshold of 0.05.

What was sequenced was PBMCs. The TCR comes from a woman in her forties or fifties in good health and CMV-seronegative.

The CDR3 protein is CASKTSGHSYNEQFF. The CDR3 bases are TGTGCCAGCAAAACTAGCGGTCACTCCTACAATGAGCAGTTCTTC. This chain links TRBV7-9 with TRBJ2-1, with 8 positions matching TRBD2. After removal of 7 bases from V and 0 bases from J, the junction contained 5 bases not matched to a gene. The CDR3 spans 15 residues. From germline, CDR1 is SEHNR and CDR2 FQNEAQ (reference sequence).